These 30 T cell receptor beta chains came from one sample sequenced in a study of cytomegalovirus exposure and HLA in healthy donors. Primers for the PCR totalled 60 Vbeta and 13 Jbeta. TCRdb's table, derived via immunoSEQ multiplex PCR, lists solely in-frame clones and lacks some. The sample lists fewer than 60,000 clones, approximately 80% seen once, with approximately 3.4% in the top ten. The sequencing input was PBMCs. These receptors were taken from a woman between 35 and 50 years old in good health and CMV-seropositive.

This clone was picked up a small number of times. The rearrangement uses TRBV7-2 and TRBJ1-5; D ambiguous. CDR3 size: 14 residues. V was clipped by 6 bases and J by 0 bases, with 9 bases between them. From germline, CDR1 is SGHTA and CDR2 FQGNSA. CDR3 amino acids: CASRRHTSNQPQHF. The CDR3, as DNA: TGTGCCAGCAGACGACATACTAGCAATCAGCCCCAGCATTTT.

The genes are TRBV7-2 and TRBJ2-6; tentative D call: TRBD1 (6 bases). Between the trimmed V and J ends, which lost 1 base and 5 bases, there was a span of 9 bases. CDR1 and CDR2 from the germline V gene are SGHTA and FQGNSA. The CDR3 loop spans 15 amino acids. CDR3 in amino acids: CASSLDRARANVLTF. The CDR3 bases are TGTGCCAGCAGCTTAGACAGGGCCAGGGCCAACGTCCTGACTTTC.

The chain recombines TRBV27 with TRBJ2-3, with D maybe TRBD2 (6 bases). Germline CDR1 reads MNHEY; CDR2 reads SMNVEV (reference sequence). CDR3 length: 16 amino acids. The germline V and J ends were trimmed by 6 bases and 2 bases, with 18 bases remaining between them. This CDR3 reads CASSQWGVWDTDTQYF. The CDR3 DNA reads TGTGCCAGCAGCCAATGGGGGGTCTGGGACACAGATACGCAGTATTTT.

This clone was seen more than once but under ten times. The V gene is TRBV27, the J gene TRBJ1-2; possible D gene TRBD1, 5 bases. The CDR3 spans 14 residues. The V end was cut by 3 bases, the J end by 4 bases, with 12 bases between. Germline V gene sequence: CDR1 MNHEY, CDR2 SMNVEV (reference sequence). The DNA of the CDR3 is TGTGCCAGCAGTTTCACAGGCTCCGGCTATGGCTACACCTTC. Protein sequence: CASSFTGSGYGYTF.

The rearrangement joins TRBV6-4 to TRBJ2-2; tentatively, D is TRBD2 (5 bases). This CDR3 comprises 13 residues. CDR1 MRHNA and CDR2 SNTAGT come from the germline V gene. V was shortened by 6 bases and J by 5 bases, with 10 bases between the two germline ends. The CDR3 region is CASRLEETGELFF. The DNA of the CDR3 is TGTGCCAGCAGACTAGAGGAGACCGGGGAGCTGTTTTTT.

This clone was seen more than once but under ten times. This sequence joins TRBV27 and TRBJ1-3; D is undetermined. The CDR3 spans 16 residues. The germline V gene encodes CDR1 MNHEY and CDR2 SMNVEV (reference sequence). Trimming removed 3 bases at V and 0 bases at J, with 12 bases between. The CDR3 bases are TGTGCCAGCAGTTTTGGGAGCCCCGACTCTGGAAACACCATATATTTT. Amino acid sequence: CASSFGSPDSGNTIYF.

The chain has TRBV6-4 and TRBJ1-2; D is possibly TRBD1 (6 bases). V lost 0 bases to trimming and J lost 8 bases, with 10 bases between them. The CDR3 sequence is 13 residues long. Germline assignment: CDR1 MRHNA and CDR2 SNTAGT. The CDR3 spells CASSDSIGTGYTF. The DNA for the CDR3 is TGTGCCAGCAGTGACTCAATCGGGACAGGCTACACCTTC.

The genes are TRBV7-3 and TRBJ2-1; TRBD2 is a possible D gene (5 bases). CDR3 size: 16 residues. Germline V gene data show CDR1 as SGHTA and CDR2 as FQGTGA. Trimming stripped 4 bases from V and 0 bases from J, with 13 bases between. The DNA of the CDR3 is TGTGCCAGCAGCTCTAGCCAGCTTATCTCCTACAATGAGCAGTTCTTC. Amino acid sequence: CASSSSQLISYNEQFF.

The rearrangement links TRBV12-2 to TRBJ2-1; the table's D call of TRBD2 was not tested on the DNA. TRBV12-2 is recorded as a pseudogene. The length of the CDR3 is 14 residues. The CDR3 bases are TGTGCAAGTCGCTTGCCTAGCGCCTACAATGAGCAGTTCTTC. Amino acid sequence: CASRLPSAYNEQFF.

This chain uses TRBV6-5 with TRBJ2-1, with D possibly being TRBD1 (6 bases). Germline assignment: CDR1 MNHEY and CDR2 SVGAGI. V was clipped by 7 bases and J by 7 bases, with 11 bases between them. There are 12 residues in the CDR3. The CDR3 here is CASTEGGNEQFF. The CDR3 coding sequence is TGTGCCAGCACCGAAGGGGGAAATGAGCAGTTCTTC.

V is TRBV19 and J is TRBJ2-1, with 11 nucleotides matching TRBD2. Germline V gene data show CDR1 as LNHDA and CDR2 as SQIVND (reference sequence). This CDR3 comprises 15 residues. The junction had 2 bases not matched to a gene; V was cut back by 1 base and J by 6 bases. CDR3 nucleotide sequence: TGTGCCAGTAGTATAGGACTAGCGGGATCCAATGAGCAGTTCTTC. Translation: CASSIGLAGSNEQFF.

As DNA, the CDR3 is TGTGCCAGTAGGGAACAGGGTGAAAAACTGTTTTTT. Encoded protein: CASREQGEKLFF. The V gene is TRBV19, the J gene TRBJ1-4, with D possibly matching TRBD1 (6 bases). Deletions cut 6 bases from V and 7 bases from J, with 9 bases between. The CDR3 is made up of 12 amino acids. The V gene's germline CDR1 is LNHDA and CDR2 SQIVND (reference sequence). Full variable domain (missing parts from reference TRBV19 and TRBJ1-4): DGGITQSPKYLFRKEGQNVTLSCEQNLNHDAMYWYRQDPGQGLRLIYYSQIVNDFQKGDIAEGYSVSREKKESFPLTVTSAQKNPTAFYLCASREQGEKLFFGSGTQLSVL.

The chain carries TRBV5-1 and TRBJ2-7; D perhaps matches TRBD2 (5 bases). Trimming shortened V by 4 bases and J by 0 bases, and 14 bases separated the two germline ends. Germline values: CDR1 SGHRS, CDR2 YFSETQ. The CDR3 has 15 amino acids. CDR3 loop: CASSLGLRSSYEQYF. The CDR3 DNA follows: TGCGCCAGCAGCCTCGGACTCCGGAGCTCCTACGAGCAGTACTTC.

The gene calls are TRBV7-9 and TRBJ2-1; no reliable D call. Germline values: CDR1 SEHNR, CDR2 FQNEAQ (reference sequence). Trimming cost V 1 base and J 6 bases, with 10 bases left between them. The CDR3 runs to 14 residues. CDR3 nucleotide sequence: TGTGCCAGCAGCTTAGACCTAGTACCCAATGAGCAGTTCTTC. This translates into CASSLDLVPNEQFF.

The chain has TRBV15 and TRBJ1-3; a possible D gene is TRBD1 (5 bases). V was clipped by 3 bases and J by 0 bases, with 12 bases between them. Germline CDR1 and CDR2: LNHNV and YYDKDF (reference sequence). This CDR3 has 16 residues. The CDR3 loop reads CATSSRRGSSGNTIYF. DNA for the CDR3: TGTGCCACCAGCAGTAGGAGGGGCAGCTCTGGAAACACCATATATTTT.

The V gene is TRBV7-3, the J gene TRBJ2-5, with 8 bases lining up with TRBD1. The J segment lost 3 bases and the V segment lost 5 bases, leaving 8 bases of the junction unmatched. This CDR3 spans 15 amino acids. In germline, CDR1 is SGHTA, CDR2 FQGTGA. The CDR3 loop reads CASSPSWTGKETQYF. CDR3 in DNA: TGTGCCAGCAGCCCCTCCTGGACAGGGAAAGAGACCCAGTACTTC. The whole variable domain, remainder taken from reference TRBV7-3 and TRBJ2-5, is GAGVSQTPSNKVTEKGKYVELRCDPISGHTALYWYRQSLGQGPEFLIYFQGTGAADDSGLPNDRFFAVRPEGSVSTLKIQRTERGDSAVYLCASSPSWTGKETQYFGPGTRLLVL.

The rearrangement uses TRBV7-6 and TRBJ2-1; 11 bases fit TRBD1. Germline V gene sequence: CDR1 SGHVS, CDR2 FNYEAQ. With V trimmed by 4 bases and J by 9 bases, 5 bases remained unmatched. The CDR3 has 14 amino acids. CDR3 sequence reads: CASSSGQGASEQFF. The CDR3 DNA follows: TGTGCCAGCAGCTCCGGACAGGGGGCGAGTGAGCAGTTCTTC.

To note about this clone: A junction end diverges from the germline sequence, so it may reflect a read error. The CDR3 spells CASSTRMRQSPTDTRYF. In DNA form, the CDR3 reads TGCGCCAGCAGCACCAGAATGCGACAGAGTCCCACAGATACGCGGTATTTT. The gene calls are TRBV5-1 and TRBJ2-3, with a tentative D call TRBD1 (5 bases). The germline V gene has CDR1 SGHRS and CDR2 YFSETQ. CDR3 length equals 17 residues.

J is TRBJ2-7 and V is TRBV2; 9 nucleotides align to TRBD1. The CDR3 length is 12 residues. CDR1 and CDR2 from the germline V gene are SNHLY and FYNNEI. Germline trimming cut 7 bases from V and 6 bases from J; bases unmatched to any gene: 4. The CDR3 DNA follows: TGTGCCAGCACGGACAGGGGAAGCGAGCAGTACTTC. This codes for CASTDRGSEQYF.

This clone appeared a few times. The chain joins TRBV5-1 to TRBJ2-7, with TRBD1 matching 9 bases. V shed 3 bases and J 3 bases; nucleotides not matched to a gene: 10. The CDR3 spans 16 residues. CDR1 is SGHRS and CDR2 is YFSETQ in the germline V gene. CDR3 DNA: TGCGCCAGCAGCTCGACGGTGGGACAGGGAAACTACGAGCAGTACTTC. This sequence encodes CASSSTVGQGNYEQYF.

This chain links TRBV7-2 with TRBJ2-1; 7 nucleotides agree with TRBD1. Germline loops: CDR1 SGHTA, CDR2 FQGNSA. The CDR3 spans 15 residues. V trimming: 5 bases; J trimming: 10 bases; junction bases outside the gene matches: 14. As DNA, the CDR3 is TGTGCCAGCAGCACTCTGGCAGGGGGAATGGAAGAGCAGTTCTTC. This gives the protein CASSTLAGGMEEQFF.

V and J are TRBV19 and TRBJ2-3; D is uncertain. The germline CDR1 and CDR2 sequences are LNHDA and SQIVND (reference sequence). CDR3 length: 10 amino acids. With 5 bases removed from V and 6 bases from J, the gap between germline ends came to 3 bases. The CDR3, as DNA: TGTGCCAGTAGTGGCGATACGCAGTATTTT. The encoded protein is CASSGDTQYF.

This clone turned up a few times. The V and J genes are TRBV11-2 and TRBJ1-2; D is unresolved. Germline CDR1 and CDR2: SGHAT and FQNNGV. V lost 2 bases, J lost 8 bases, and 15 bases lay in between. This CDR3 has 14 amino acids. The CDR3 DNA sequence: TGTGCCAGCAGCTTATCCACGGGGTTTCAAGGCTACACCTTC. Translation gives CASSLSTGFQGYTF.

The chain couples TRBV5-1 to TRBJ1-4; D remains ambiguous. The CDR3 covers 15 residues. The V gene lost 1 base and the J gene lost 4 bases, with 11 bases spanning the gap. Germline CDR1 and CDR2: SGHRS and YFSETQ. CDR3 region: CASSLTRGINEKLFF. Written as DNA, the CDR3 is TGCGCCAGCAGCTTGACCCGGGGAATTAATGAAAAACTGTTTTTT.

The chain uses TRBV2 and TRBJ2-7, with D possibly being TRBD1 (5 bases). CDR1 and CDR2 (germline): SNHLY, FYNNEI. The CDR3 has 14 amino acids. With 2 bases removed from V and 4 bases from J, the gap between germline ends came to 12 bases. DNA for the CDR3: TGTGCCAGCAGTGAATCCCGGCAGGGATACGAGCAGTACTTC. Its translation: CASSESRQGYEQYF.

The genes are TRBV6-6 and TRBJ2-1; 7 nucleotides match TRBD2. Trimming cost V 5 bases and J 2 bases; bases outside gene matches: 6. This CDR3 region has 15 residues. Germline V CDR1 and CDR2: MNHNY, SVGAGI (reference sequence). The CDR3 DNA reads as TGTGCCAGCAGTCGCGGGGCGGGGGCCTACAATGAGCAGTTCTTC. Its protein product is CASSRGAGAYNEQFF.

This sequence joins TRBV7-9 and TRBJ1-1; TRBD1 is a possible D gene (6 bases). The CDR3 has 12 residues. V gave up 1 base and J gave up 7 bases, with 7 bases separating them. Germline loops: CDR1 SEHNR, CDR2 FQNEAQ (reference sequence). The CDR3 region has the DNA TGTGCCAGCAGCTTAGAGACAGGTGAAGCTTTCTTT. Translation gives CASSLETGEAFF.

The gene calls are TRBV19 and TRBJ1-1; 8 nucleotides line up with TRBD1. There are 14 residues in the CDR3. The ends lost 4 bases at V and 8 bases at J; junction bases unmatched: 9. Germline V gives CDR1 LNHDA, CDR2 SQIVND (reference sequence). The CDR3 region has the DNA TGTGCCAGTAGTAAGGTCCCCGGGACAGGCGAAGCTTTCTTT. Translation gives CASSKVPGTGEAFF. The whole variable domain, filled in from reference TRBV19 and TRBJ1-1, reads DGGITQSPKYLFRKEGQNVTLSCEQNLNHDAMYWYRQDPGQGLRLIYYSQIVNDFQKGDIAEGYSVSREKKESFPLTVTSAQKNPTAFYLCASSKVPGTGEAFFGQGTRLTVV.

The rearrangement joins TRBV11-2 to TRBJ2-7; D not certain. This CDR3 contains 12 residues. Germline loops: CDR1 SGHAT, CDR2 FQNNGV. The ends were cut back, 5 bases at V and 6 bases at J, with 11 bases in the middle. CDR3 in amino acids: CASSNGTPEQYF. CDR3 coding DNA: TGTGCCAGCAGCAATGGCACGCCCGAGCAGTACTTC. The variable domain in full, with the rest retrieved from reference TRBV11-2 and TRBJ2-7, is EAGVAQSPRYKIIEKRQSVAFWCNPISGHATLYWYQQILGQGPKLLIQFQNNGVVDDSQLPKDRFSAERLKGVDSTLKIQPAKLEDSAVYLCASSNGTPEQYFGPGTRLTVT.

This sequence joins TRBV4-3 and TRBJ2-6; D uncertain. Trimming shortened V by 1 base and J by 0 bases, and 7 bases separated the two germline ends. The CDR3 spans 16 residues. CDR1 LGHNA and CDR2 YSLEER come from the germline V gene. CDR3 residues: CASSQAPVSGANVLTF. The CDR3 region has the DNA TGCGCCAGCAGCCAAGCCCCGGTCTCTGGGGCCAACGTCCTGACTTTC.